The 27 T cell receptor beta chains given below trace back to one sample, sequenced in a study of read filtering for tumor transcriptome and immune sequencing. Molecular barcoded adaptors covering alpha/delta and beta/gamma chains were used on approximately 440 ng RNA. TCRdb reprocessed the reads via MiXCR and lists one record per CDR3 protein. The table shows some 130,000 distinct CDR3 sequences, with 13% occurring only once. Sequencing used a population of CD138-negative cells sorted from bone marrow. These TCRs come from a donor aged 40 or older with multiple myeloma.

This clonotype has more than one count but fewer than ten. The V gene is TRBV7-2, the J gene TRBJ2-5, with 11 nucleotides matching TRBD2. Germline V lookup: CDR1 SGHTA, CDR2 FQGNSA. The length of the CDR3 is 16 residues. The trim removed 5 bases at V and 5 bases at J, leaving 10 bases unmatched. CDR3 DNA: TGTGCCAGCAGCCCCAGGCTAGCGGGAGGAGTGGAGACCCAGTACTTC. Translating gives CASSPRLAGGVETQYF.

This clonotype turned up a few times. The V and J genes are TRBV9 and TRBJ2-1, with 8 positions matching TRBD1. V was pared by 0 bases and J by 3 bases, with 5 bases of the junction left unmatched. This CDR3 comprises 16 residues. Per germline, CDR1 SGDLS and CDR2 YYNGEE. CDR3 nucleotide sequence: TGTGCCAGCAGCGTAGAAACAGGGGGAATCTACAATGAGCAGTTCTTC. It encodes CASSVETGGIYNEQFF. Supplemented by reference TRBV9 and TRBJ2-1, the full variable domain reads DSGVTQTPKHLITATGQRVTLRCSPRSGDLSVYWYQQSLDQGLQFLIQYYNGEERAKGNILERFSAQQFPDLHSELNLSSLELGDSALYFCASSVETGGIYNEQFFGPGTRLTVL.

The count of this clonotype is one. The rearrangement uses TRBV27 and TRBJ2-3, with D hard to call. V shed 7 bases and J shed 2 bases, with 10 bases lying between them. CDR3 length equals 13 residues. Per the germline V gene, CDR1 is MNHEY and CDR2 is SMNVEV (reference sequence). The CDR3 loop is CASKIILTDTQYF. CDR3 DNA sequence: TGTGCCAGCAAAATCATTCTCACAGATACGCAGTATTTT.

This clonotype was seen at least ten times. The chain employs TRBV20-1 and TRBJ2-5, with unresolved D. The CDR3 has 12 residues. V gave up 0 bases and J gave up 4 bases, with 6 bases separating them. Looked up from germline, CDR1 is DFQATT and CDR2 is SNEGSKA (reference sequence). CDR3 DNA sequence: TGCAGTGCTAGAGATCTTCGAGAGACCCAGTACTTC. Amino acid sequence: CSARDLRETQYF.

This clonotype was detected ten times or more. The genes are TRBV19 and TRBJ1-4; 9 nucleotides match TRBD1. The CDR3 has 15 residues. Unmatched junction bases numbered 7, after V lost 5 bases and J lost 6 bases. Germline-derived CDR1 and CDR2 are LNHDA and SQIVND (reference sequence). The CDR3 DNA reads TGTGCCAGTAGTGCAGTGGGACAGGGTGATGAAAAACTGTTTTTT. It translates to CASSAVGQGDEKLFF.

This clonotype was recorded many times. The chain recombines TRBV2 with TRBJ2-2; no firm D call. V lost 6 bases and J 4 bases, leaving 12 bases between the germline ends. Germline V CDR1 and CDR2: SNHLY, FYNNEI. This CDR3 has 14 amino acids. CDR3: CASRLTRSTGELFF. CDR3 nucleotide sequence: TGTGCCAGCAGACTTACCCGTAGCACCGGGGAGCTGTTTTTT. Full variable domain (outside the CDR3, taken from reference TRBV2 and TRBJ2-2): EPEVTQTPSHQVTQMGQEVILRCVPISNHLYFYWYRQILGQKVEFLVSFYNNEISEKSEIFDDQFSVERPDGSNFTLKIRSTKLEDSAMYFCASRLTRSTGELFFGEGSRLTVL.

This clonotype was seen repeatedly, ten times or more. The chain carries TRBV7-3 and TRBJ2-5; the match to TRBD2 covers 11 bases. Germline CDR1 and CDR2: SGHTA and FQGTGA. The ends lost 5 bases at V and 1 base at J; junction bases unmatched: 6. This CDR3 has 16 residues. The CDR3 spells CASSPGTSGPQETQYF. Written as DNA, the CDR3 is TGTGCCAGCAGCCCTGGGACTAGCGGACCCCAAGAGACCCAGTACTTC.

This clonotype was picked up many times. The chain links TRBV12-3 or TRBV12-4 to TRBJ1-2; a possible D gene is TRBD1 (6 bases). This CDR3 spans 14 amino acids. Trimming removed 5 bases at V and 7 bases at J, with 17 bases between. CDR3 loop: CASSPGAGSSGYTF. CDR3 nucleotides: TGTGCCAGCAGTCCGGGGGCGGGGTCGTCTGGCTACACCTTC.

This clonotype was seen repeatedly, ten times or more. The V call is TRBV29-1, the J call TRBJ2-1, with 8 bases identical to TRBD1. With 1 base clipped from V and 2 bases from J, the junction kept 7 bases outside the gene matches. The CDR3 runs 16 residues. Looked up from germline, CDR1 is SQVTM and CDR2 is ANQGSEA. The CDR3 loop is CSVEGTGWFAYNEQFF. DNA for the CDR3: TGCAGCGTTGAAGGGACAGGGTGGTTCGCCTACAATGAGCAGTTCTTC.

Many counts were recorded for this clonotype. The genes are TRBV5-1 and TRBJ1-1, with unresolved D. Germline-derived CDR1 and CDR2 are SGHRS and YFSETQ. The CDR3 length is 14 residues. Trimming took off 1 base at V and 4 bases at J, with 11 bases between the two ends. The CDR3: CASSLTRRATEAFF. DNA of the CDR3: TGCGCCAGCAGCTTGACCCGGAGGGCCACTGAAGCTTTCTTT.

The table lists this clonotype with many counts. The V gene is TRBV7-8, the J gene TRBJ2-2, with 11 bases that match TRBD2. Germline V gene sequence: CDR1 SGHVS, CDR2 FQNEAQ. Germline trimming cut 3 bases from V and 6 bases from J; bases unmatched to any gene: 6. The CDR3 covers 16 residues. CDR3 loop: CASSFNSGGASGELFF. The CDR3, as DNA: TGTGCCAGCAGCTTTAATAGCGGGGGGGCCTCCGGGGAGCTGTTTTTT.

The sample holds many counts of this clonotype. V is TRBV21-1 and J is TRBJ2-3; the table's D call TRBD2 went unverified against the DNA. TRBV21-1 is a known pseudogene. The CDR3 has 15 residues. CDR3 region: CAVGTSGYSTDTQYF. CDR3 sequence (DNA): TGTGCCGTCGGCACTAGCGGGTATAGCACAGATACGCAGTATTTT.

The table lists this clonotype with a count of one. Possible read error: a much larger clone is one base away. The V and J genes are TRBV7-9 and TRBJ2-1, with D perhaps TRBD2 (5 bases). The CDR3 runs 15 residues. The germline CDR1 and CDR2 sequences are SEHNR and FQNEAQ (reference sequence). The CDR3 DNA reads as TGTGCCAGCAGCGTCGTAGGAGGCTCCTACGATGAGCAGTTCTTC. It encodes CASSVVGGSYDEQFF.

This clonotype was seen repeatedly, ten times or more. The rearrangement uses TRBV29-1 and TRBJ2-5; D perhaps matches TRBD2 (6 bases). The CDR3 consists of 11 residues. CDR1 is SQVTM, CDR2 ANQGSEA, per germline. The DNA for the CDR3 is TGCTCAGCGAGCGGGCAAGAGACCCAGTACTTC. Encoded protein: CSASGQETQYF.

This clonotype was seen a few times. A much larger clone differs from this one at a single base, so this may be a read error. V is TRBV4-1 and J is TRBJ1-6; D unclear. CDR3 length: 14 amino acids. Per the germline V gene, CDR1 is MGHRA and CDR2 is YSYEKL. DNA for the CDR3: TGCGCCAGCAGCCAAGAACGGACTAACATTGAAACTTTCTTT. Its translation is CASSQERTNIETFF.

The chain is built from TRBV7-2 and TRBJ2-3, with D possibly matching TRBD2 (6 bases). Per germline, CDR1 SGHTA and CDR2 FQGNSA. Deletions cut 5 bases from V and 3 bases from J, with 12 bases between. The CDR3 loop spans 14 amino acids. The DNA of the CDR3 is TGTGCCAGCAGCCCGGACTATTCGACAGATACGCAGTATTTT. The encoded protein is CASSPDYSTDTQYF.

Ten or more counts support this clonotype. This chain uses TRBV29-1 with TRBJ1-1; D perhaps matches TRBD1 (6 bases). This CDR3 is built from 12 residues. V lost 3 bases and J lost 3, with 8 bases in between. CDR1 SQVTM and CDR2 ANQGSEA come from the germline V gene. The CDR3 region has the DNA TGCAGCGTTGACACAGGGTACACTGAAGCTTTCTTT. It translates to CSVDTGYTEAFF.

In its sample, this clonotype was seen a few times. The genes are TRBV7-8 and TRBJ1-5; D remains unclear. The CDR3 loop spans 15 amino acids. V was shortened by 1 base and J by 0 bases, with 7 bases between the two germline ends. From germline, CDR1 is SGHVS and CDR2 FQNEAQ. The CDR3 is CASSLGSDSNQPQHF. CDR3 DNA sequence: TGTGCCAGCAGCTTAGGGTCAGATAGCAATCAGCCCCAGCATTTT.

Concerning this clonotype itself: A far more abundant clone sits one base away, making this likely a read error. The genes are TRBV11-2 and TRBJ2-1; D gene uncertain. Looked up from germline, CDR1 is SGHAT and CDR2 is FQNNGV. The CDR3 covers 14 residues. CDR3 protein: CASSPSSSYNEQSF. In DNA, the CDR3 is TGTGCCAGCAGCCCGTCGAGCTCCTACAATGAGCAGTCCTTC.

The sample holds many counts of this clonotype. The chain recombines TRBV7-2 with TRBJ2-1; 7 bases map to TRBD1. Trimming took 0 bases from V and 6 from J; bases not matched to a gene: 8. Germline CDR1 reads SGHTA; CDR2 reads FQGNSA. The CDR3 covers 16 residues. This chain's CDR3 is CASSLARDSRFNEQFF. CDR3 DNA: TGTGCCAGCAGCTTAGCCCGGGACAGCCGATTCAATGAGCAGTTCTTC. Variable domain in full (rest from reference TRBV7-2 and TRBJ2-1): GAGVSQSPSNKVTEKGKDVELRCDPISGHTALYWYRQSLGQGLEFLIYFQGNSAPDKSGLPSDRFSAERTGGSVSTLTIQRTQQEDSAVYLCASSLARDSRFNEQFFGPGTRLTVL.

The sample holds many counts of this clonotype. The chain combines TRBV18 with TRBJ1-1; 7 bases are shared with TRBD1. Trimming cost V 6 bases and J 4 bases; bases outside gene matches: 14. Looked up from germline, CDR1 is KGHSH and CDR2 is LQKENI. CDR3 size: 16 residues. The CDR3 loop is CASSPMKGALGTEAFF. The CDR3 DNA reads as TGTGCCAGCTCCCCTATGAAGGGGGCCCTGGGCACTGAAGCTTTCTTT.

At least ten counts were recorded for this clonotype. The CDR3 DNA sequence: TGCGCCAGCAGCGGTTCCGGGACAGGGAACGAGCAGTACTTC. The encoded protein is CASSGSGTGNEQYF. The chain couples TRBV5-1 to TRBJ2-7; TRBD1 matches at 9 bases. The CDR3 is made up of 14 amino acids. Germline V gene sequence: CDR1 SGHRS, CDR2 YFSETQ. Trimming took 4 bases from V and 5 from J; bases not matched to a gene: 7.

V and J are TRBV7-2 and TRBJ2-1; 8 bases fit TRBD2. CDR1 is SGHTA and CDR2 is FQGNSA in the germline V gene. This CDR3 has 13 residues. V shed 8 bases and J 7 bases; nucleotides not matched to a gene: 7. The CDR3 here is CASQNPGGNEQFF. The CDR3 nucleotides read TGTGCCAGCCAAAATCCGGGAGGGAATGAGCAGTTCTTC.

This clonotype was detected ten times or more. The chain links TRBV6-5 to TRBJ2-5; the match to TRBD2 covers 9 bases. The CDR3 runs to 16 residues. The V gene end was trimmed by 3 bases and the J gene end by 7 bases; junction bases not matched to a gene: 12. Germline values: CDR1 MNHEY, CDR2 SVGAGI. CDR3 nucleotides: TGTGCCAGCAGTTATTGGCGGGGGGGCCGAGTAACGACCCAGTACTTC. This sequence encodes CASSYWRGGRVTTQYF.

This clonotype was counted between two and nine times. The genes are TRBV3-1 and TRBJ2-1; TRBD1 matches at 7 bases. CDR3 length: 15 residues. The V segment lost 1 base and the J segment 7 bases; nucleotides outside the gene matches: 7. Germline-derived CDR1 and CDR2 are LGHDT and YNNKEL (reference sequence). CDR3 bases: TGTGCCAGCAGCCAAGTTGTGACAGGGTCAAATGAGCAGTTCTTC. Translating it yields CASSQVVTGSNEQFF.

In its sample, this clonotype was seen many times. The chain employs TRBV7-2 and TRBJ2-7; the D gene could be TRBD1 or TRBD2 (5 bases each). The V end lost 5 bases, the J end lost 2 bases, and 13 bases lay between the germline ends. CDR1 is SGHTA and CDR2 is FQGNSA in the germline V gene. The CDR3 sequence is 14 residues long. The CDR3 bases are TGTGCCAGCAGCCGGGACGGGGCCGCCTACGAGCAGTACTTC. Translating gives CASSRDGAAYEQYF.

The gene calls are TRBV10-3 and TRBJ2-1; 16 nucleotides match TRBD2. V lost 11 bases to trimming and J lost 2 bases; unmatched junction nucleotides: 12. The CDR3 is made up of 18 amino acids. The V gene's germline CDR1 is ENHRY and CDR2 SYGVKD. DNA for the CDR3: TGTGCCGCGCACTCCGGGACTAGCGGGGGGGCAGCCTACAATGAGCAGTTCTTC. This codes for CAAHSGTSGGAAYNEQFF.